These 14 T cell receptor beta chains share one sample of origin, sequenced in a study of immune cell composition in non-small cell lung cancer. Normal lung was taken at the farthest possible site, at least 3 cm from tumour. The assay was immunoSEQ multiplex PCR, and TCRdb's table has in-frame clones only and misses some. The data hold 7,200 or so clones, with around two thirds observed a single time. The sequencing sample was made of non-adjacent lung tissue. The receptors derive from a human donor with non-small cell lung cancer.

This rearrangement joins TRBV11-3 to TRBJ1-5, with D possibly TRBD1 on 5 matching bases. The germline V gene encodes CDR1 SGHNT and CDR2 YENEEA. The CDR3 contains 13 residues. Trimming removed 3 bases from V and 6 bases from J, with 9 bases in between. The DNA of the CDR3 is TGTGCCAGCAGCTTGTATGGGGCTCAGCCCCAGCATTTT. This gives the protein CASSLYGAQPQHF.

The chain has TRBV10-3 and TRBJ2-5, with D possibly matching TRBD1 (6 bases). The CDR3 spans 12 residues. Germline assignment: CDR1 ENHRY and CDR2 SYGVKD. V was shortened by 6 bases and J by 5 bases, with 10 bases between the two germline ends. The CDR3 reads CAIRQGEETQYF. As DNA, the CDR3 is TGTGCCATCAGACAGGGTGAGGAGACCCAGTACTTC.

The rearrangement joins TRBV11-2 to TRBJ2-1, with a possible D match to TRBD2 (6 bases). The CDR3 consists of 17 residues. Looked up from germline, CDR1 is SGHAT and CDR2 is FQNNGV. V lost 1 base and J 3 bases, leaving 16 bases between the germline ends. The CDR3 here is CASSLGGVWDVYNEQFF. CDR3 bases: TGTGCCAGCAGCTTAGGGGGGGTTTGGGATGTCTACAATGAGCAGTTCTTC. Drawing the rest from reference TRBV11-2 and TRBJ2-1, the complete variable domain is EAGVAQSPRYKIIEKRQSVAFWCNPISGHATLYWYQQILGQGPKLLIQFQNNGVVDDSQLPKDRFSAERLKGVDSTLKIQPAKLEDSAVYLCASSLGGVWDVYNEQFFGPGTRLTVL.

The chain joins TRBV2 to TRBJ1-2, with D perhaps matching TRBD1 (5 bases). The CDR3 is 14 amino acids. CDR1 is SNHLY, CDR2 FYNNEI, per germline. V lost 10 bases, J lost 2 bases, and 17 bases lay in between. In DNA, the CDR3 is TGTGCCAACGCAGACCCACAGGCAAACTATGGCTACACCTTC. Its translation: CANADPQANYGYTF. Combining the CDR3 with reference TRBV2 and TRBJ1-2 gives the whole variable domain EPEVTQTPSHQVTQMGQEVILRCVPISNHLYFYWYRQILGQKVEFLVSFYNNEISEKSEIFDDQFSVERPDGSNFTLKIRSTKLEDSAMYFCANADPQANYGYTFGSGTRLTVV.

V gene TRBV29-1 combines with J gene TRBJ1-1; D ambiguous. The V end lost 3 bases, the J end lost 5 bases, and 13 bases lay between the germline ends. This CDR3 region has 13 residues. Germline CDR1 reads SQVTM; CDR2 reads ANQGSEA. CDR3 DNA: TGCAGCGTTGAGGGAGGGATGAGGACTGAAGCTTTCTTT. Protein product: CSVEGGMRTEAFF.

This chain links TRBV13 with TRBJ2-1, with 10 positions matching TRBD2. There are 15 residues in the CDR3. Germline CDR1 reads PRHDT; CDR2 reads FYEKMQ (reference sequence). V lost 2 bases to trimming and J lost 7 bases; unmatched junction nucleotides: 5. In DNA form, the CDR3 reads TGTGCCAGCAGCTTATGGCTAGCGGGAGTGAATGAGCAGTTCTTC. Encoded protein: CASSLWLAGVNEQFF.

The gene calls are TRBV5-6 and TRBJ1-5; TRBD1 is a possible D gene (5 bases). CDR3 length: 14 residues. Trimming cost V 2 bases and J 3 bases, with 9 bases left between them. Germline-derived CDR1 and CDR2 are SGHDT and YYEEEE. The CDR3 sequence is CASSFTRDNQPQHF. As DNA, the CDR3 is TGTGCCAGCAGCTTTACCAGGGACAATCAGCCCCAGCATTTT.

This clone was found once. The V gene is TRBV10-3, the J gene TRBJ1-5; D gene unclear. The germline V and J ends were trimmed by 3 bases and 6 bases, with 9 bases remaining between them. The CDR3 consists of 13 residues. In germline, CDR1 is ENHRY, CDR2 SYGVKD. The CDR3 loop reads CAISESTGQPQHF. The CDR3 DNA follows: TGTGCCATCAGTGAAAGCACTGGTCAGCCCCAGCATTTT.

The rearrangement joins TRBV19 to TRBJ2-3; D is uncertain. The V gene lost 10 bases and the J gene lost 6 bases, with 11 bases spanning the gap. The CDR3 runs to 11 residues. Germline V gene sequence: CDR1 LNHDA, CDR2 SQIVND (reference sequence). The CDR3 DNA reads as TGTGCCACCACTGCTCGGGATACGCAGTATTTT. Encoded protein: CATTARDTQYF.

This rearrangement joins TRBV27 to TRBJ2-3; 9 bases agree with TRBD1. The trim removed 4 bases at V and 6 bases at J, leaving 17 bases unmatched. In germline, CDR1 is MNHEY, CDR2 SMNVEV (reference sequence). This CDR3 has 18 residues. CDR3 sequence reads: CASSWTSPGTGYTDTQYF. The DNA for the CDR3 is TGTGCCAGCAGTTGGACCTCCCCCGGGACAGGGTATACGGATACGCAGTATTTT.

CDR3 DNA sequence: TGTGCCAGCAGTGGCGTCGGGGAGACCCAGTACTTC. Translated, it gives CASSGVGETQYF. This rearrangement joins TRBV28 to TRBJ2-5; D remains ambiguous. The germline CDR1 and CDR2 sequences are MDHEN and SYDVKM. The CDR3 is 12 residues long. V lost 5 bases to trimming and J lost 5 bases, with 9 bases between them.

The chain has TRBV6-1 and TRBJ2-3; 12 bases fit TRBD2. This CDR3 contains 15 residues. V was pared by 2 bases and J by 4 bases, with 1 base of the junction left unmatched. CDR1 is MNHNS and CDR2 is SASEGT in the germline V gene. The CDR3 region has the DNA TGTGCCAGCAGTGAACTAGCGGGGGGGCCAGATACGCAGTATTTT. Amino acid sequence: CASSELAGGPDTQYF.

The V and J genes are TRBV5-6 and TRBJ2-3, with 10 bases aligning to TRBD2. Per the germline V gene, CDR1 is SGHDT and CDR2 is YYEEEE. This CDR3 is built from 16 residues. Germline trimming cut 4 bases from V and 1 base from J; bases unmatched to any gene: 6. DNA for the CDR3: TGTGCCAGCAGCCCGGGGCTAGCGGGGGGCACAGATACGCAGTATTTT. Protein product: CASSPGLAGGTDTQYF.

The chain combines TRBV6-1 with TRBJ1-1; maybe TRBD1 (6 bases). The V gene lost 5 bases and the J gene lost 0 bases, with 10 bases spanning the gap. The germline V gene has CDR1 MNHNS and CDR2 SASEGT. The CDR3 has 14 residues. This chain's CDR3 is CASSNTGLNTEAFF. The CDR3 DNA is TGTGCCAGCAGTAATACAGGGCTGAACACTGAAGCTTTCTTT.